This T cell receptor (beta chain) emerged from a study of naive and memory T cell subsets. Overall study findings and caveats: Naive repertoires, especially CD8, held a few larger clonotypes, possibly memory cells re-expressing CD45RA. In naive cells, over 95% of TCR sequences were seen only once.

CD8 T cells were positively selected from what remained after CD4 positive selection. Both TRBC1 and TRBC2 were covered by a beta constant-region primer of two equimolar oligonucleotides. The ligated cDNA underwent four PCR rounds using SP2 and nested alpha and beta constant-region primers. A single record per CDR3 protein comes from TCRdb applying MiXCR to the UMI-ligation and nested PCR reads. The data hold 150,000 or so distinct CDR3 sequences, with over 15% observed a single time. This clonotype showed up just a few times. The antigen is unknown. The source of this sequence is a human donor in good health. The sample taken for sequencing was naive CD4+ T cells from blood.

The DNA of the CDR3 is TGTGCCAGCAGTCGGACAGGGGCTCTAGGGGAGCTGTTTTTT. Its protein is CASSRTGALGELFF. The rearrangement joins TRBV7-3 to TRBJ2-2; 9 nucleotides line up with TRBD1. In germline, CDR1 is SGHTA, CDR2 FQGTGA. This CDR3 region has 14 residues. V lost 6 bases and J lost 8; bases outside the gene matches: 7.